This TCR beta chain stems from a study of blood T cell repertoires in COVID-19. Germline-derived CDR1 and CDR2 are SGHDT and YYEEEE. This CDR3 spans 12 amino acids. V lost 4 bases, J lost 10 bases, and 14 bases lay in between. Self-reported history from a screening survey and questionnaire set each donor's cohort. Original handling: The authors estimated nucleated cell counts from reference gene primer amplification. The assay was immunoSEQ multiplex PCR, and TCRdb's table has in-frame clones only and misses some. V, J and clone size reflect that table, while D and trimming were determined from the DNA. The table records approximately 250,000 clones, about 91% of them present only once. This clone has just a few counts.

The clonotype originates from a woman in her thirties or forties with acute COVID-19. The material sequenced was PBMCs or T cells enriched from blood (not recorded which). The V and J genes are TRBV5-6 and TRBJ1-1; D is uncertain. In nucleotides, the CDR3 is TGTGCCAGCAGCGTTGACCAGGCTACAGCTTTCTTT. Protein product: CASSVDQATAFF.